The rows below give T cell receptor beta chains drawn from one sample of a study of shared clonotypes between healthy human individuals. The method was immunoSEQ multiplex PCR; TCRdb's version includes in-frame clones alone and lacks a portion of them. The sample comprises approximately 2,200,000 clones, roughly 91% of which are singletons, and around 1.7% rests with the top ten. Sequencing was carried out using naive CD8+ T cells from PBMCs. These TCRs come from a man aged 18 to 29 in good health. Some clones in this sample may be carry-over from other donors' samples. Each CDR3 is given with its conserved first and last residue. The D gene is left open where the match is weak.

.	TRBV5-6	TRBJ2-5	CASSLAPARFQETQYF
.	TRBV11-2	TRBJ2-5	CASSLFRDNQETQYF
.	TRBV9	TRBJ2-1	CASSAGLSSYNEQFF
.	TRBV27	TRBJ1-5	CASSSSLRTANQPQHF
.	TRBV9	TRBJ2-2	CASSRQGSILGTGELFF
.	TRBV6-1	TRBJ1-1	CASSATGHTEAFF
TRBD2	TRBV30	TRBJ2-7	CAWSVSAGIYEQYF
.	TRBV7-9	TRBJ2-5	CASSLVLNGETQYF
TRBD2	TRBV7-9	TRBJ2-1	CASSSPGGASGWRNEQFF
.	TRBV27	TRBJ2-1	CASREYPNEQFF
.	TRBV2	TRBJ2-3	CASSDGPGDTDTQYF
.	TRBV9	TRBJ1-1	CASSLTRGTEAFF
.	TRBV10-3	TRBJ2-3	CAISESGATGITDTQYF
.	TRBV12-5	TRBJ2-7	CASGPDGIYEQYF
TRBD1	TRBV28	TRBJ1-2	CASSLAGQANYGYTF
.	TRBV27	TRBJ1-2	CASSLVGTNYGYTF
TRBD2	TRBV9	TRBJ2-3	CASSVLAGPDTQYF
.	TRBV4-1	TRBJ1-3	CASSQVLGNTIYF
.	TRBV7-6	TRBJ2-1	CASSLYTEGLRYNEQFF
TRBD1	TRBV29-1	TRBJ1-1	CSVTGGVNTEAFF
.	TRBV11-2	TRBJ2-1	CASSSREAYNEQFF
.	TRBV6-1	TRBJ1-3	CASSEDVSHGDTIYF
.	TRBV27	TRBJ2-7	CASSLGDLYEQYF
.	TRBV10-3	TRBJ2-7	CAISVGSGQGAYEQYF
.	TRBV30	TRBJ1-2	CAWSVGQPYGYTF
.	TRBV7-9	TRBJ1-4	CASSLVSARTNEKLFF
TRBD1	TRBV6-5	TRBJ1-1	CASITGGTEAFF
TRBD2	TRBV9	TRBJ2-3	CASSVQGSGNTDTQYF
.	TRBV6-1	TRBJ2-7	CASSELPFRDLAYEQYF
.	TRBV5-5	TRBJ2-7	CASSLGLMEQYF
.	TRBV9	TRBJ2-1	CASSVVRDFHNEQFF